This entry lists 21 T cell receptor beta chains sequenced from one sample in a study of OX40 agonist ivuxolimab in advanced cancers. Generated by immunoSEQ multiplex PCR, the TCRdb table keeps only in-frame clones and is missing some. The sample contains about 67,000 clones, almost 85% of which appear only once. The material sequenced was CD4+ or CD8+ T cells sorted from blood, taken in a trial of the OX40 agonist ivuxolimab. All receptors come from an adult with an advanced solid tumor such as melanoma, head and neck, liver or kidney cancer.

This sequence joins TRBV7-9 and TRBJ2-3, with D perhaps matching TRBD1 or TRBD2 (5 bases each). This CDR3 is built from 16 residues. The V end lost 3 bases, the J end lost 6 bases, and 19 bases lay between the germline ends. In germline, CDR1 is SEHNR, CDR2 FQNEAQ (reference sequence). CDR3 in amino acids: CASSLMIAVGVDTQYF. In DNA, the CDR3 is TGTGCCAGCAGCTTGATGATCGCGGTGGGGGTTGATACGCAGTATTTT. The full variable domain, rest sourced from reference TRBV7-9 and TRBJ2-3, is DTGVSQNPRHKITKRGQNVTFRCDPISEHNRLYWYRQTLGQGPEFLTYFQNEAQLEKSRLLSDRFSAERPKGSFSTLEIQRTEQGDSAMYLCASSLMIAVGVDTQYFGPGTRLTVL.

The rearrangement links TRBV18 to TRBJ1-5; D remains unclear. Trimming removed 3 bases from V and 5 bases from J, with 8 bases in between. CDR3 length: 13 amino acids. From germline, CDR1 is KGHSH and CDR2 LQKENI. CDR3 bases: TGTGCCAGCTCACCTGGTGCCGATCAGCCCCAGCATTTT. Translating it yields CASSPGADQPQHF.

The rearrangement joins TRBV19 to TRBJ2-2; 9 nucleotides agree with TRBD1. The J segment lost 6 bases and the V segment lost 2 bases, leaving 4 bases of the junction unmatched. This CDR3 spans 15 amino acids. CDR1 and CDR2 from the germline V gene are LNHDA and SQIVND (reference sequence). CDR3 amino acids: CASSITGGKSGELFF. CDR3 bases: TGTGCCAGTAGTATAACAGGGGGCAAGTCCGGGGAGCTGTTTTTT.

The chain joins TRBV5-6 to TRBJ1-4, with TRBD1 matching over 8 bases. CDR3 length: 16 residues. The trim removed 4 bases at V and 4 bases at J, leaving 9 bases unmatched. The V gene's germline CDR1 is SGHDT and CDR2 YYEEEE. CDR3 coding DNA: TGTGCCAGCAGCCTCCTGGGGACAGGCGATAATGAAAAACTGTTTTTT. This codes for CASSLLGTGDNEKLFF.

The chain recombines TRBV7-9 with TRBJ2-1; possibly TRBD2 for D (5 bases). The V gene lost 7 bases and the J gene lost 6 bases, with 13 bases spanning the gap. The CDR3 spans 13 residues. CDR1 is SEHNR and CDR2 is FQNEAQ in the germline V gene (reference sequence). CDR3 residues: CASIVGVGNEQFF. DNA of the CDR3: TGTGCCAGCATCGTCGGGGTTGGCAATGAGCAGTTCTTC. The variable domain in full, completed from reference TRBV7-9 and TRBJ2-1, reads DTGVSQNPRHKITKRGQNVTFRCDPISEHNRLYWYRQTLGQGPEFLTYFQNEAQLEKSRLLSDRFSAERPKGSFSTLEIQRTEQGDSAMYLCASIVGVGNEQFFGPGTRLTVL.

The V gene is TRBV6-1, the J gene TRBJ1-5; 8 nucleotides match TRBD1. Germline V gene data show CDR1 as MNHNS and CDR2 as SASEGT. V shed 6 bases, J shed 7 bases, and the junction held 8 bases outside the gene matches. CDR3 length: 14 residues. The CDR3 spells CASRRDRGPQPQHF. The CDR3 DNA follows: TGTGCCAGCAGAAGAGACAGGGGTCCACAGCCCCAGCATTTT.

The chain carries TRBV6-1 and TRBJ2-7; 9 bases are a match to TRBD1. The CDR3 contains 13 residues. From germline, CDR1 is MNHNS and CDR2 SASEGT. V shed 3 bases, J shed 7 bases, and the junction held 4 bases outside the gene matches. The CDR3 DNA follows: TGTGCCAGCAGTGAGAACAGGGGGCCTGAGCAGTACGTC. It translates to CASSENRGPEQYV.

This rearrangement joins TRBV28 to TRBJ2-2; 7 bases are a match to TRBD2. V was pared by 6 bases and J by 3 bases, with 4 bases of the junction left unmatched. This CDR3 spans 14 amino acids. CDR1 and CDR2 from the germline V gene are MDHEN and SYDVKM. CDR3 sequence (DNA): TGTGCCAGCAGAGGGACTACCTACACCGGGGAGCTGTTTTTT. Residues: CASRGTTYTGELFF.

CDR3 DNA sequence: TGCGCCAGCAGCCCATACGACAGATACACTGAAGCTTTCTTT. This translates into CASSPYDRYTEAFF. The chain recombines TRBV5-1 with TRBJ1-1; TRBD1 might be the D (5 bases). V was cut by 4 bases and J by 3 bases, with 13 bases left in between. The CDR3 length is 14 residues. CDR1 and CDR2 (germline): SGHRS, YFSETQ. Complete variable domain (other parts from reference TRBV5-1 and TRBJ1-1): KAGVTQTPRYLIKTRGQQVTLSCSPISGHRSVSWYQQTPGQGLQFLFEYFSETQRNKGNFPGRFSGRQFSNSRSEMNVSTLELGDSALYLCASSPYDRYTEAFFGQGTRLTVV.

The chain links TRBV5-6 to TRBJ2-7; D gene unclear. Germline CDR1 reads SGHDT; CDR2 reads YYEEEE. CDR3 length equals 14 residues. Between the trimmed V and J ends, which lost 0 bases and 2 bases, there was a span of 9 bases. CDR3 sequence reads: CASSLVPDTYEQYF. For the CDR3, the DNA is TGTGCCAGCAGCTTGGTTCCGGATACCTACGAGCAGTACTTC.

V gene TRBV7-8 combines with J gene TRBJ1-3; no clear D gene. Germline V gene data show CDR1 as SGHVS and CDR2 as FQNEAQ. The ends were cut back, 5 bases at V and 0 bases at J, with 8 bases in the middle. The CDR3 covers 14 residues. The CDR3 sequence is CASSPTNSGNTIYF. The CDR3 nucleotides read TGTGCCAGCAGCCCCACGAACTCTGGAAACACCATATATTTT.

The chain recombines TRBV10-3 with TRBJ1-3; TRBD1 is a possible D gene (6 bases). The CDR3 spans 18 residues. Germline V gene sequence: CDR1 ENHRY, CDR2 SYGVKD. Trimming pared 6 bases from V and 0 bases from J, leaving 21 bases between. CDR3 protein: CAIRGDTAGGFSGNTIYF. The CDR3 DNA reads as TGTGCCATCAGAGGGGACACGGCTGGGGGTTTCTCTGGAAACACCATATATTTT.

V gene TRBV28 combines with J gene TRBJ1-5; the D is unclear. The CDR3 consists of 15 residues. Trimming left V 6 bases short and J 4 bases short, with 16 bases between. Germline CDR1 reads MDHEN; CDR2 reads SYDVKM. The CDR3 sequence is CASSPDYRVNQPQHF. The CDR3 DNA is TGTGCCAGCAGCCCCGATTATAGGGTGAATCAGCCCCAGCATTTT. Supplemented by reference TRBV28 and TRBJ1-5, the full variable domain reads DVKVTQSSRYLVKRTGEKVFLECVQDMDHENMFWYRQDPGLGLRLIYFSYDVKMKEKGDIPEGYSVSREKKERFSLILESASTNQTSMYLCASSPDYRVNQPQHFGDGTRLSIL.

The V and J genes are TRBV7-6 and TRBJ2-1; 13 bases align to TRBD2. The CDR3 is 17 residues long. Trimming cost V 6 bases and J 6 bases; bases outside gene matches: 11. In germline, CDR1 is SGHVS, CDR2 FNYEAQ. CDR3 loop: CASSSGLAGVTRNEQFF. In DNA, the CDR3 is TGTGCCAGCAGTTCCGGACTAGCGGGAGTTACCCGCAATGAGCAGTTCTTC.

The chain joins TRBV7-3 to TRBJ2-1, with 7 bases aligning to TRBD1. This CDR3 is 15 amino acids long. The V segment lost 5 bases and the J segment 0 bases; nucleotides outside the gene matches: 4. The germline gives CDR1 SGHTA, CDR2 FQGTGA. DNA for the CDR3: TGTGCCAGCAGCCCTGACAGGGCCTCCTACAATGAGCAGTTCTTC. It encodes CASSPDRASYNEQFF.

V is TRBV4-2 and J is TRBJ1-5; TRBD1 matches 9 bases. Germline V lookup: CDR1 LGHNA, CDR2 YNFKEQ. Trimming cost V 5 bases and J 3 bases; bases outside gene matches: 5. The CDR3 runs to 15 residues. The CDR3 protein is CASSLGQGYNQPQHF. CDR3 bases: TGTGCCAGCAGCTTAGGACAGGGGTACAATCAGCCCCAGCATTTT.

The chain couples TRBV9 to TRBJ2-1; D not certain. The CDR3 consists of 10 residues. V was clipped by 2 bases and J by 6 bases, with 0 bases between them. Germline V gene sequence: CDR1 SGDLS, CDR2 YYNGEE. CDR3 in DNA: TGTGCCAGCAGCGTCAATGAGCAGTTCTTC. Its protein product is CASSVNEQFF.

The V gene is TRBV19, the J gene TRBJ2-7; 15 positions agree with TRBD2. This CDR3 is 18 amino acids long. Unmatched junction bases numbered 7, after V lost 4 bases and J lost 0 bases. In germline, CDR1 is LNHDA, CDR2 SQIVND (reference sequence). DNA for the CDR3: TGTGCCAGTAGTACCCTAGGGACTAGCGGGAGGTACTCCTACGAGCAGTACTTC. This gives the protein CASSTLGTSGRYSYEQYF. Using reference TRBV19 and TRBJ2-7 for the parts outside the CDR3, the full variable domain is DGGITQSPKYLFRKEGQNVTLSCEQNLNHDAMYWYRQDPGQGLRLIYYSQIVNDFQKGDIAEGYSVSREKKESFPLTVTSAQKNPTAFYLCASSTLGTSGRYSYEQYFGPGTRLTVT.

This sequence joins TRBV6-5 and TRBJ1-4, with TRBD1 identical over 8 bases. CDR1 is MNHEY, CDR2 SVGAGI, per germline. The CDR3 totals 14 residues. After removal of 4 bases from V and 4 bases from J, the junction contained 2 bases not matched to a gene. CDR3: CASSWTGYNEKLFF. In DNA form, the CDR3 reads TGTGCCAGCAGTTGGACAGGGTATAATGAAAAACTGTTTTTT.

The rearrangement uses TRBV27 and TRBJ1-2; no reliable D call. The CDR3 loop spans 13 amino acids. Germline CDR1 MNHEY, CDR2 SMNVEV (reference sequence). The V gene lost 8 bases and the J gene lost 0 bases, with 10 bases spanning the gap. The chain's CDR3 is CASGVRANYGYTF. CDR3 DNA: TGTGCCAGCGGGGTGAGGGCTAACTATGGCTACACCTTC.

The chain recombines TRBV4-3 with TRBJ1-5, with TRBD1 matching over 8 bases. Germline lookup yields CDR1 LGHNA and CDR2 YSLEER. CDR3 size: 19 residues. Trimming at V came to 0 bases and at J to 5 bases, leaving 15 bases not matched to a gene. Here the CDR3 reads CASSQERAGGYALDQPQHF. The CDR3 region has the DNA TGCGCCAGCAGCCAAGAGAGGGCAGGGGGCTATGCGCTGGATCAGCCCCAGCATTTT.